These 13 T cell receptor beta chains came from one sample sequenced in a study of T cell changes during pregnancy in multiple sclerosis. Sequencing was performed with immunoSEQ multiplex PCR; in TCRdb, only in-frame clones are kept and a portion is missing. The sample has about 84,000 clones; around 94% are singletons. The sequences come from peripheral blood, collected in the second trimester of pregnancy. These receptors were obtained from a female donor in good health, enrolled as a control in a pregnancy study.

V is TRBV9 and J is TRBJ2-7; D ambiguous. The germline CDR1 and CDR2 sequences are SGDLS and YYNGEE. This CDR3 spans 11 amino acids. Trimming pared 7 bases from V and 0 bases from J, leaving 5 bases between. CDR3 loop: CASASSYEQYF. The CDR3 coding sequence is TGTGCCAGCGCGAGCTCCTACGAGCAGTACTTC.

The chain combines TRBV28 with TRBJ2-5; 7 bases line up with TRBD2. Germline CDR1 reads MDHEN; CDR2 reads SYDVKM. The CDR3 is made up of 16 amino acids. Trimming at V came to 2 bases and at J to 1 base, leaving 7 bases not matched to a gene. CDR3 protein: CASSLGGGVGQETQYF. The CDR3 DNA reads TGTGCCAGCAGTTTAGGGGGGGGAGTGGGCCAAGAGACCCAGTACTTC.

The V call is TRBV28, the J call TRBJ2-7; TRBD2 matches at 14 bases. V was pared by 5 bases and J by 2 bases, with 2 bases of the junction left unmatched. This CDR3 has 15 amino acids. Germline CDR1 MDHEN, CDR2 SYDVKM. The CDR3 bases are TGTGCCAGCAGTCAGACTAGCGGGAGGGCCTACGAGCAGTACTTC. As protein: CASSQTSGRAYEQYF. The full variable domain, in which reference TRBV28 and TRBJ2-7 provide the parts outside the CDR3, is DVKVTQSSRYLVKRTGEKVFLECVQDMDHENMFWYRQDPGLGLRLIYFSYDVKMKEKGDIPEGYSVSREKKERFSLILESASTNQTSMYLCASSQTSGRAYEQYFGPGTRLTVT.

This clone was recorded once. The CDR3 sequence is CAWSQGSGANVLTF. For the CDR3, the DNA is TGTGCCTGGAGCCAGGGGTCTGGGGCCAACGTCCTGACTTTC. The V call is TRBV30, the J call TRBJ2-6; D might be TRBD1 (6 bases). The germline V gene has CDR1 GTSNPN and CDR2 SVGIG (reference sequence). The CDR3 runs 14 residues. The V and J ends lost 3 bases and 1 base respectively, with 7 bases between them. The variable domain in full, with the rest retrieved from reference TRBV30 and TRBJ2-6, is SQTIHQWPATLVQPVGSPLSLECTVEGTSNPNLYWYRQAAGRGLQLLFYSVGIGQISSEVPQNLSASRPQDRQFILSSKKLLLSDSGFYLCAWSQGSGANVLTFGAGSRLTVL.

The chain links TRBV10-3 to TRBJ2-2; 9 nucleotides line up with TRBD1. V trimming: 6 bases; J trimming: 4 bases; junction bases outside the gene matches: 6. The CDR3 has 15 residues. Germline loops: CDR1 ENHRY, CDR2 SYGVKD. DNA of the CDR3: TGTGCCATCAGCGAGACAGGGGGGAGCACCGGGGAGCTGTTTTTT. Residues: CAISETGGSTGELFF.

This clone appeared a single time. The gene calls are TRBV5-4 and TRBJ1-2, with a tentative D call TRBD1 (5 bases). This CDR3 has 14 residues. V lost 5 bases and J 6 bases, leaving 17 bases between the germline ends. The germline V gene has CDR1 SGHNT and CDR2 YYREEE (reference sequence). The CDR3 reads CASSSQIRTHGYTF. For the CDR3, the DNA is TGTGCCAGCAGTTCCCAAATTAGGACACATGGCTACACCTTC.

V and J are TRBV27 and TRBJ2-1; 7 positions match TRBD2. The CDR3 sequence is 15 residues long. From germline, CDR1 is MNHEY and CDR2 SMNVEV (reference sequence). Unmatched junction bases numbered 8, after V lost 3 bases and J lost 6 bases. The CDR3 is CASSLGQGGSNEQFF. The CDR3 nucleotides read TGTGCCAGCAGTTTGGGGCAGGGAGGGTCCAATGAGCAGTTCTTC.

The chain combines TRBV27 with TRBJ1-1; the D gene is possibly TRBD1 (5 bases). The CDR3 runs 10 residues. The germline V gene has CDR1 MNHEY and CDR2 SMNVEV (reference sequence). V lost 8 bases, J lost 10 bases, and 11 bases lay in between. The CDR3 coding sequence is TGTGCCAGCGGCCGGGGGGTAGCTTTCTTT. The encoded protein is CASGRGVAFF.

The chain couples TRBV2 to TRBJ1-4, with D possibly matching TRBD1 (5 bases). The CDR3 contains 12 residues. The germline gives CDR1 SNHLY, CDR2 FYNNEI. Trimming shortened V by 7 bases and J by 10 bases, and 13 bases separated the two germline ends. CDR3 DNA: TGTGCCAGCACGACAGACAGAGGAAAACTGTTTTTT. Translation: CASTTDRGKLFF.

This rearrangement joins TRBV18 to TRBJ1-4, with TRBD1 matching over 8 bases. This CDR3 region has 14 residues. The germline V gene has CDR1 KGHSH and CDR2 LQKENI. V dropped 4 bases and J dropped 7; count of bases not matched to a gene: 5. The DNA of the CDR3 is TGTGCCAGCTCACAGGACAGGGTCGGTGAAAAACTGTTTTTT. It yields the protein CASSQDRVGEKLFF.

The chain is built from TRBV7-8 and TRBJ2-7, with 9 bases aligning to TRBD2. Losses at the gene ends were 1 base for V and 6 bases for J; bases not matched to a gene: 7. The CDR3 consists of 15 residues. Germline loops: CDR1 SGHVS, CDR2 FQNEAQ. The CDR3 DNA reads TGTGCCAGCAGCTTAGACTGGACTAGCGCCCCCGAGCAGTACTTC. Translated, it gives CASSLDWTSAPEQYF.

The chain has TRBV19 and TRBJ2-1, with TRBD1 matching 10 bases. The CDR3 loop spans 16 amino acids. Germline V lookup: CDR1 LNHDA, CDR2 SQIVND (reference sequence). V gave up 5 bases and J gave up 6 bases; unmatched junction bases: 10. CDR3 in amino acids: CASSFPGTGVVNEQFF. CDR3 in DNA: TGTGCCAGTAGTTTCCCCGGGACAGGGGTGGTCAATGAGCAGTTCTTC. Combining the CDR3 with reference TRBV19 and TRBJ2-1 gives the whole variable domain DGGITQSPKYLFRKEGQNVTLSCEQNLNHDAMYWYRQDPGQGLRLIYYSQIVNDFQKGDIAEGYSVSREKKESFPLTVTSAQKNPTAFYLCASSFPGTGVVNEQFFGPGTRLTVL.

The chain joins TRBV7-9 to TRBJ2-1; D may be TRBD2 (6 bases). From germline, CDR1 is SEHNR and CDR2 FQNEAQ (reference sequence). CDR3 size: 14 residues. Trimming pared 3 bases from V and 7 bases from J, leaving 13 bases between. CDR3 region: CASSLISAGNEQFF. The CDR3 region has the DNA TGTGCCAGCAGCTTGATAAGCGCGGGGAATGAGCAGTTCTTC.